The source of this TCR beta chain is a study of chemoradiotherapy in HPV16-positive cancers. At the level of the study: A couple of HPV16-positive patients' cells yielded candidate HPV-specific clones and common motifs. General study findings and limits: For HPV16-positive patients, expanding HPV-responsive T cells associated with longer recurrence-free survival. Candidate HPV-specific clones and E7-related TCR motifs grew in tumor during treatment.

Samples were taken several times over chemoradiotherapy. Germline V CDR1 and CDR2: MDHEN, SYDVKM. The CDR3 runs 13 residues. The V end was cut by 5 bases, the J end by 2 bases, with 10 bases between. The table came from immunoSEQ multiplex PCR; TCRdb's copy has only in-frame clones and leaves some out. This sample has 2,000 to 2,500 clones, with around 78% found just once. Regarding this clone: What it recognizes is unknown.

The rearrangement links TRBV28 to TRBJ2-7; no clear D gene. The sample in question was tumor tissue, obtained from a patient who underwent chemoradiotherapy. The receptor's source is a human donor with HPV-associated anogenital cancer. This CDR3 is CASSTAITYEQYF. CDR3 nucleotides: TGTGCCAGCAGTACAGCTATTACCTACGAGCAGTACTTC.